This paragraph covers one TCR beta chain sequence. This receptor's antigen is unknown. Base qualities were left out, and no much larger clone turns up one base away. Its CDR3 holds 15 amino acids, cysteine through phenylalanine. CDR3 DNA is the only sequence kept; it has 45 bases, read in frame from the first base. CDR1 and CDR2 (SGHAT, FQNNGV) derive from the germline V gene. The junction carries 11 bases between V and J, which are trimmed by 5 bases and 0 bases respectively. TCR CDR3 regions were amplified from genomic DNA by multiplex PCR using the deep immunoSEQ assay. Extracted genomic DNA from each cell subset was distributed evenly across all wells of several immunoSEQ 96-well plates, and each plate was treated as a replicate. Each replicate PCR for unsorted PBMC received roughly 300 ng genomic DNA, equal to tens of thousands of T cell genomes. Ten immunoSEQ deep assay plates were used to sequence unsorted PBMC genomic DNA. Purified libraries were quantified with a Qubit 3.0 fluorometer, sized on a Bioanalyzer 2100, and re-quantified with the KAPA Library Quantification kit. Every immunoSEQ 96-well plate was sequenced on a separate single-read 150-cycle Illumina NextSeq 550 flow cell. In the original analysis: Because the immunoSEQ output held only junctional sequences and lacked quality scores, the filtering could not match the filtering applied to full-length reads. Sequences were annotated with PyIR, a Python wrapper for IgBLAST v1.9, using IMGT germline references to assign V/J genes and CDR3. Reads were filtered out if the reads had weak V/J assignments (E-value above 1e-6), no CDR3, stop codons, out-of-frame junctions, or ambiguous translated residues. V3J clonotypes were defined as sequences sharing the same inferred V gene, J gene, and CDR3 amino acid sequence. Percentage overlap between repertoires was calculated by dividing the number of shared unique clonotypes by the size of the smaller repertoire. RTK rarefaction, the Chao1 estimator, and Recon v2.1 estimates of unobserved clonotypes were used to assess repertoire richness. TCRdb mirrors the immuneACCESS table, restricted to in-frame sequences. Some clones are absent from its copies; in checked studies, under half trace to an unresolved V gene, and the reason for the others is unknown. V and J calls and clone size come straight from that table; D and trimming were deduced from the DNA. A total of about 470,000 clones appear in this sample, about four fifths of them only once. Approximately 13% of the sample belongs to the ten largest clones.

The donors were healthy, HIV-negative adults who had no recently reported acute infections or vaccinations. Every donor was a Caucasian adult living in Nashville, Tennessee, USA. For unsorted samples, around 90 million PBMCs were counted, and genomic DNA was extracted using the QIAamp DNA Blood Mini kit. Blood was collected by leukapheresis, and PBMCs were isolated by Ficoll-Histopaque density gradient centrifugation and then cryopreserved in liquid nitrogen vapor phase. This sample is drawn from a study of shared clonotypes between healthy human individuals (dated by TCRdb to the early 2020s). Background for the entire study: A few men and a couple of women, aged 18 to 49 years, made up the cohort. Blood TCR repertoires of roughly five healthy adults were deeply sequenced to estimate repertoire size and the extent of clonotype sharing between individuals. Libraries were prepared and TCR repertoires were sequenced by different laboratories using diverse techniques, in order to increase sequencing depth and limit assay-specific biases. Leukapheresis yielded between about 0.85 and 10 billion PBMCs per donor.

Results and caveats for the whole study, not just this receptor: Because the study included only a small number of donors, the genetic and exposure-history diversity represented was limited. Pairwise subsampling led to the expectation that sequencing depth would affect the degree of clonotype sharing among donors. Sampling was restricted to blood, and TCR repertoires in tissue are likely to differ from TCR repertoires in blood.

The TCR comes from a woman in her thirties or forties in good health. Some clones in this sample may be carry-over from other donors' samples. Sequenced: PBMCs. Recombination linked TRBV11-2 to TRBJ2-1, with no reliable assignment of the D segment. The CDR3 region: CASSPFLSSYNEQFF. DNA sequence: TGTGCCAGCAGCCCGTTCCTTAGCTCCTACAATGAGCAGTTCTTC.